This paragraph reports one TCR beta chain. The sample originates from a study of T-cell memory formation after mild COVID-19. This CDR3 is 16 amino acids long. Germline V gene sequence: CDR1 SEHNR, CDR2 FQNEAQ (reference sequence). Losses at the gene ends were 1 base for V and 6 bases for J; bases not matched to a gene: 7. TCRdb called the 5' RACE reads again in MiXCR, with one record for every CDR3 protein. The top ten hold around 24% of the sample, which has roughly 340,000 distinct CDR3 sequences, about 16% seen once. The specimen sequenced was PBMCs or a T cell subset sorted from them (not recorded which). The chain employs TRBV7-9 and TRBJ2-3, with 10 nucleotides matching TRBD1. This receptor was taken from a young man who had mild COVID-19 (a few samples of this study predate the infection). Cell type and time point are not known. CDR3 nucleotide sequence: TGTGCCAGCAGCTTAGGGGACAGGGGCATCAGGGATACGCAGTATTTT. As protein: CASSLGDRGIRDTQYF.